The rows below give T cell receptor beta chains drawn from one sample of a study of spatial heterogeneity in lung cancer. TCRdb called the 5' RACE reads again in MiXCR, with one record for every CDR3 protein. The table has 20,000 to 30,000 distinct CDR3 sequences, about 4.7% seen once. Here the sequenced sample was PBMCs, taken at surgery. These receptors were obtained from a male donor with early-stage non-small cell lung cancer. The CDR3 runs from the conserved cysteine through the conserved F or W. The D gene is left open where the match is weak. The size of a clone is reported for some rows only, either as once, few or many, or as a class for expanded clones.

V gene	D gene	clone size	J gene	CDR3 DNA	CDR3 protein
TRBV28	TRBD2	many	TRBJ2-3	TGTGCCAGCAGTTCTGGGCGGGGGGTTTACACAGATACGCAGTATTTT	CASSSGRGVYTDTQYF
TRBV7-2	TRBD1	NA	TRBJ2-2	TGTGCCAGCTCTGACAGGGGTGGCGACACCGGGGAGCTGTTTTTT	CASSDRGGDTGELFF
TRBV7-3	TRBD1	many	TRBJ2-1	TGTGCCAGCAGCCGGGACAGGGCGGTTGAGCAGTTCTTC	CASSRDRAVEQFF
TRBV20-1	NA	few	TRBJ2-7	TGCAGTGCGCAAAGACTAACGAACGAGCAGTACTTC	CSAQRLTNEQYF
TRBV4-3	NA	many	TRBJ1-2	TGCGCCAGCAGCCAAGATCGGCGGAGCTATGGCTACACCTTC	CASSQDRRSYGYTF
TRBV24-1	TRBD1	many	TRBJ2-5	TGTGCCACCAGTGACGACAGGGGAGAGACCCAGTACTTC	CATSDDRGETQYF
TRBV19	TRBD2	many	TRBJ2-1	TGTGCCAGTAGCAAAACTAGCGGTCAATACAATGAGCAGTTCTTC	CASSKTSGQYNEQFF
TRBV7-9	NA	many	TRBJ1-3	TGTGCCAGCAGCTCATTAGGAGCTGGGCAGCCTGGAAACACCATATATTTT	CASSSLGAGQPGNTIYF
TRBV20-1	NA	many	TRBJ1-1	TGCAGTGCGCCGACAGGGAACACTGAAGCTTTCTTT	CSAPTGNTEAFF
TRBV5-1	NA	many	TRBJ2-1	TGCGCCAGCAGCTTGGTACTAGTCCGTTCCTACAATGAGCAGTTCTTC	CASSLVLVRSYNEQFF
TRBV10-3	NA	many	TRBJ1-1	TGTGCCATCAGTGAGACAGCGAACACTGAAGCTTTCTTT	CAISETANTEAFF
TRBV6-1	NA	many	TRBJ2-3	TGTGCCAGCCACCCGGGTACGACTTCGGATACGCAGTATTTT	CASHPGTTSDTQYF